Listed below are T cell receptor beta chains from one sample, sequenced in a study of beta chain features in type 1 diabetes. The protocol was immunoSEQ multiplex PCR, while the TCRdb copy is restricted to in-frame clones and leaves out a portion. The sample includes under 900,000 clones, roughly 15% of them seen just once. Sequenced: naive CD4+ T cells from blood. The receptors shown here come from a woman aged 18-30 years in good health. The conserved cysteine and the conserved F or W are not part of the CDR3 here. Fields, in order: CDR3 length, V gene, J gene, CDR3 protein.

15,TRBV25-1,TRBJ2-4,ASSESIAGAVKNIQY
12,TRBV28,TRBJ2-7,ASRPGTSAYEQY
13,TRBV19,TRBJ2-7,ASSILGREPYEQY
15,TRBV7-9,TRBJ2-2,ASSPSGWGANTGELF
14,TRBV10-3,TRBJ1-5,AISEGEPYSNQPQH
10,TRBV4-3,TRBJ1-4,ASSQDSTKLF
11,TRBV28,TRBJ2-1,ASTEQRFGEQF
14,TRBV4-2,TRBJ2-3,ASSQELAGGRDTQY
15,TRBV7-3,TRBJ2-1,ASSLKARDSTYNEQF
11,TRBV4-2,TRBJ1-5,ASSPDIYQPQH
14,TRBV9,TRBJ2-2,ASSAQLAEYTGELF
11,TRBV2,TRBJ2-5,ASSPQGLETQY
12,TRBV27,TRBJ2-3,ASSLVWATDTQY
14,TRBV28,TRBJ1-5,ASSHFGTGYNQPQH
14,TRBV23-1,TRBJ2-3,ASSQSIDGRTDTQY
11,TRBV4-2,TRBJ1-1,ASSQDRWSEAF
13,TRBV25-1,TRBJ2-4,ASNERVRAKNIQY
13,TRBV9,TRBJ2-3,ASSVGAGRTDTQY
8,TRBV6-5,TRBJ1-1,ASSSTMAF
14,TRBV7-2,TRBJ1-2,ASSLGLRGTDYGYT
13,TRBV7-2,TRBJ2-1,ASRSGLAGWDEQF
13,TRBV7-2,TRBJ2-7,ASSAGQGQNYEQY
11,TRBV7-3,TRBJ1-1,ASSLSANTEAF
14,TRBV5-4,TRBJ1-5,ASSLDGGAPVQPQH
13,TRBV10-3,TRBJ2-1,AISGSGTSVNEQF
13,TRBV27,TRBJ2-1,ASSLGLPHVGEQF
13,TRBV4-3,TRBJ2-1,ASSIETRTYNEQF
11,TRBV11-2,TRBJ2-1,ASSDQTSAEQF
13,TRBV5-1,TRBJ2-5,ASSLSPGDFETQY
13,TRBV5-5,TRBJ2-3,ASSFRPQGVDTQY
12,TRBV7-9,TRBJ2-7,ASTRTGLGYEQY
16,TRBV23-1,TRBJ2-7,ASSQFRPLAGVGYEQY
13,TRBV7-2,TRBJ2-2,ASSLRTGNTGELF
14,TRBV4-1,TRBJ1-2,ASSQEGTQVSYGYT
13,TRBV29-1,TRBJ2-5,SASSPNRGRYEQY
16,TRBV19,TRBJ2-1,ASRQFGLAGVSYNEQF
11,TRBV14,TRBJ2-3,ASSARVGGTQY
14,TRBV7-9,TRBJ2-2,ASSSPGQINTGELF
13,TRBV4-2,TRBJ2-3,ASSQPQGSTDTQY
13,TRBV28,TRBJ1-5,ASMSFRGPNQPQH
11,TRBV4-2,TRBJ2-5,ASSLQGSETQY
13,TRBV7-2,TRBJ1-2,ASSGTSTGGYGYT
13,TRBV2,TRBJ2-7,ASSKLRDRGIEQY
12,TRBV7-3,TRBJ2-1,ASSPGLAEQEQF
11,TRBV4-2,TRBJ2-3,ATSRQVTDTQY
16,TRBV28,TRBJ2-5,ASSSLAGSSGGQETQY
12,TRBV25-1,TRBJ1-2,ASSESEGRYGYT